This T cell receptor beta chain was sequenced for a study of blood T cell repertoires in COVID-19. Two negative PCRs, clearance, or symptom resolution were required of recovered Cohort 3 donors. Here immunoSEQ multiplex PCR was the method, and the copy in TCRdb shows in-frame clones only, minus some. The sample contains some 150,000 clones, about 82% of which appear only once. Germline V gene data show CDR1 as LNHDA and CDR2 as SQIVND (reference sequence). CDR3 length equals 13 residues. V was cut by 9 bases and J by 3 bases, with 12 bases left in between. The chain links TRBV19 to TRBJ2-1; weak D call: TRBD2 (5 bases). Sequencing was carried out using PBMCs or T cells enriched from blood (not recorded which). The receptor was derived from a woman between 40 and 50 years old who had recovered from COVID-19. CDR3 nucleotides: TGTGCCAGCCGACTAAACCGCTACAATGAGCAGTTCTTC. The encoded protein is CASRLNRYNEQFF.